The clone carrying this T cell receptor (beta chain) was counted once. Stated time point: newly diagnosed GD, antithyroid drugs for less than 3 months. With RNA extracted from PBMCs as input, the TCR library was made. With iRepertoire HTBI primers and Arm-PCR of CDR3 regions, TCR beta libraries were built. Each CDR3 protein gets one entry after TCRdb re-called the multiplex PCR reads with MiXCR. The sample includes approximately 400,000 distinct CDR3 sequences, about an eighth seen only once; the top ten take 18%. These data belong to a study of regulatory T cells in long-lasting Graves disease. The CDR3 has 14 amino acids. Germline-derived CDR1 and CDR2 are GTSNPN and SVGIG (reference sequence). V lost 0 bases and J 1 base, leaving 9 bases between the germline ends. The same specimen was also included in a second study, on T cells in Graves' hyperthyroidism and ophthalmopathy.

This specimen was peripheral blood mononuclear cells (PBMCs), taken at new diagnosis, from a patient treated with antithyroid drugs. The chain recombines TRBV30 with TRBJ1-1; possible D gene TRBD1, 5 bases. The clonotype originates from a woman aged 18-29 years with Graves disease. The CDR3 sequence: CAWSVTVKNTEAFF. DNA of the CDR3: TGTGCCTGGAGTGTGACAGTGAAGAACACTGAAGCTTTCTTT.